The 28 T cell receptor beta chains in this list originate from one sample, sequenced in a study of cytomegalovirus exposure and HLA in healthy donors. Primers for the PCR totalled 60 Vbeta and 13 Jbeta. TCRdb keeps only in-frame clones here, not all; method: immunoSEQ multiplex PCR. The sample lists 160,000 or so clones, 60% to 85% occurring once. Specimen: PBMCs. The source is a woman between 40 and 50 years old in good health and CMV-seronegative.

The count of this clone is one. This CDR3 is CAISESGRNTGELFF. DNA of the CDR3: TGTGCCATCAGTGAGTCAGGGAGGAACACCGGGGAGCTGTTTTTT. This chain uses TRBV10-3 with TRBJ2-2; D may be TRBD2 (5 bases). This CDR3 has 15 residues. Trimming cost V 0 bases and J 1 base, with 6 bases left between them. Germline V gene data show CDR1 as ENHRY and CDR2 as SYGVKD.

The chain couples TRBV7-2 to TRBJ1-1; 9 bases line up with TRBD1. Germline V gene sequence: CDR1 SGHTA, CDR2 FQGNSA. Trimming took 5 bases from V and 0 from J; bases not matched to a gene: 7. This CDR3 has 16 residues. CDR3 nucleotide sequence: TGTGCCAGCAGCCCAGGACAGGGGCTGATGAACACTGAAGCTTTCTTT. It is translated as CASSPGQGLMNTEAFF.

Only a few counts were recorded for this clone. The CDR3 spells CTSSQDSLGQGDGFF. The CDR3 nucleotides are TGCACCAGCAGCCAAGATTCCCTCGGACAGGGGGATGGATTCTTC. The chain is built from TRBV1 and TRBJ2-1; the table's D gene call, TRBD1, was not cross checked with the DNA. TRBV1 is an annotated pseudogene. The CDR3 extends over 15 amino acids.

This clone was counted only a few times. The V call is TRBV10-2, the J call TRBJ1-2, with 11 bases lining up with TRBD1. This CDR3 contains 14 residues. Per germline, CDR1 WSHSY and CDR2 SAAADI. V was pared by 7 bases and J by 5 bases, with 6 bases of the junction left unmatched. For the CDR3, the DNA is TGCGCCAGCAAGGGGACAGGGGGACAATATGGCTACACCTTC. It is translated as CASKGTGGQYGYTF.

The J gene is TRBJ2-2, the V gene TRBV5-1; D might be TRBD1 (6 bases). This CDR3 spans 15 amino acids. Trimming removed 6 bases at V and 4 bases at J, with 16 bases between. Germline lookup yields CDR1 SGHRS and CDR2 YFSETQ. This CDR3 reads CASTPLAQGTGELFF. The CDR3 DNA reads as TGCGCCAGCACCCCGCTCGCACAGGGCACCGGGGAGCTGTTTTTT.

Turning to this clone: The junction shows a germline mismatch at one end, possibly a read error. The chain carries TRBV5-1 and TRBJ2-7; 14 bases map to TRBD2. Germline CDR1 and CDR2: SGHRS and YFSETQ. CDR3 length equals 16 residues. This CDR3 is CTSSLDSGTSGGEQYF. DNA for the CDR3: TGCACCAGCAGCTTGGATTCCGGGACTAGCGGGGGCGAGCAGTACTTC.

The V gene is TRBV5-1, the J gene TRBJ1-5, with D perhaps TRBD1 (6 bases). This CDR3 is built from 13 residues. Between the trimmed V and J ends, which lost 7 bases and 1 base, there was a span of 9 bases. The germline V gene has CDR1 SGHRS and CDR2 YFSETQ. For the CDR3, the DNA is TGCGCCAGCCGACAGGACAGCAATCAGCCCCAGCATTTT. It is translated as CASRQDSNQPQHF.

The gene calls are TRBV10-1 and TRBJ2-1, with 11 positions matching TRBD1. Germline trimming cut 6 bases from V and 7 bases from J; bases unmatched to any gene: 8. Germline V gene sequence: CDR1 WNHNN, CDR2 SYGVQD (reference sequence). CDR3 length: 15 amino acids. The CDR3 loop reads CASRAAGQGANEQFF. CDR3 in DNA: TGCGCCAGCAGAGCCGCAGGACAGGGGGCAAATGAGCAGTTCTTC.

This clone showed up just a few times. The chain links TRBV6-4 to TRBJ2-1; 9 bases agree with TRBD2. The CDR3 spans 15 residues. With V trimmed by 3 bases and J by 4 bases, 4 bases remained unmatched. Germline V gene sequence: CDR1 MRHNA, CDR2 SNTAGT. CDR3 nucleotide sequence: TGTGCCAGCAGTGAGACTAGCGGTGCGTACAATGAGCAGTTCTTC. Translating it yields CASSETSGAYNEQFF.

The chain links TRBV18 to TRBJ2-1, with D possibly TRBD1 on 6 matching bases. Germline CDR1 is KGHSH and CDR2 is LQKENI. The V end was cut by 1 base, the J end by 2 bases, with 12 bases between. There are 16 residues in the CDR3. CDR3 nucleotide sequence: TGTGCCAGCTCACCACAGGGGGTTCGGACCTACAATGAGCAGTTCTTC. It codes for CASSPQGVRTYNEQFF.

The genes are TRBV5-1 and TRBJ1-1; TRBD1 agrees at 8 bases. CDR3 size: 16 residues. Germline V lookup: CDR1 SGHRS, CDR2 YFSETQ. V shed 2 bases, J shed 0 bases, and the junction held 6 bases outside the gene matches. The CDR3 DNA is TGCGCCAGCAGCTTTCTCTCAGGGGGCCTGAACACTGAAGCTTTCTTT. It specifies CASSFLSGGLNTEAFF.

This clone appeared once. The V gene is TRBV21-1, the J gene TRBJ2-2; TRBD1, the table's D call, lacks a check against the DNA. TRBV21-1 is termed a pseudogene. The CDR3 length is 16 residues. CDR3 protein: CASSKESGVNTGELFF. The DNA for the CDR3 is TGTGCCAGCAGCAAGGAATCAGGTGTTAACACCGGGGAGCTGTTTTTT.

This clone has just one count. This chain links TRBV9 with TRBJ1-1; D gene unclear. The CDR3 consists of 12 residues. Trimming removed 4 bases from V and 4 bases from J, with 8 bases in between. CDR1 SGDLS and CDR2 YYNGEE come from the germline V gene. CDR3 in DNA: TGTGCCAGCAGCTTCAGTGGCACTGAAGCTTTCTTT. Its protein is CASSFSGTEAFF.

The chain joins TRBV28 to TRBJ2-1; TRBD2 matches at 7 bases. CDR1 MDHEN and CDR2 SYDVKM come from the germline V gene. CDR3 length: 16 amino acids. With V trimmed by 7 bases and J by 0 bases, 9 bases remained unmatched. For the CDR3, the DNA is TGTGCCAGCATCCCGACGGGGGAGGGCTCCTACAATGAGCAGTTCTTC. Its protein product is CASIPTGEGSYNEQFF.

The chain joins TRBV12-5 to TRBJ1-2; D uncertain. Germline CDR1 reads LGHNT; CDR2 reads FRNRAP. The V and J ends lost 5 bases and 2 bases respectively, with 3 bases between them. The CDR3 loop spans 11 amino acids. This chain's CDR3 is CASGLNYGYTF. The CDR3 bases are TGTGCTAGTGGTCTAAACTATGGCTACACCTTC.

V is TRBV9 and J is TRBJ2-7, with TRBD2 matching over 11 bases. The germline CDR1 and CDR2 sequences are SGDLS and YYNGEE. J lost 4 bases, V lost 2 bases, and 8 bases had no gene match. CDR3 length: 16 residues. This CDR3 is CASSVAGTSGLYEQYF. Written as DNA, the CDR3 is TGTGCCAGCAGCGTGGCTGGGACTAGCGGCTTATACGAGCAGTACTTC.

V gene TRBV19 combines with J gene TRBJ1-2; D unclear. Looked up from germline, CDR1 is LNHDA and CDR2 is SQIVND (reference sequence). V was cut by 5 bases and J by 6 bases, with 16 bases left in between. The CDR3 is made up of 14 amino acids. The CDR3 protein is CASSERFLLDGYTF. In DNA form, the CDR3 reads TGTGCCAGTAGTGAGAGGTTTCTCTTAGATGGCTACACCTTC.

This chain links TRBV7-2 with TRBJ1-4, with 10 bases lining up with TRBD1. Germline V gene lookup returns CDR1 SGHTA and CDR2 FQGNSA. The CDR3 is 17 amino acids. J lost 7 bases, V lost 2 bases, and 10 bases had no gene match. The CDR3 region has the DNA TGTGCCAGCAGCTTATCGTTTACCGGGACAGGGGTTGAAAAACTGTTTTTT. Translating it yields CASSLSFTGTGVEKLFF.

This sequence joins TRBV10-3 and TRBJ1-2, with no clear D. This CDR3 has 13 residues. The V gene's germline CDR1 is ENHRY and CDR2 SYGVKD. V was cut by 2 bases and J by 3 bases, with 7 bases left in between. DNA of the CDR3: TGTGCCATCAGTGAGGAAACGGACTATGGCTACACCTTC. This codes for CAISEETDYGYTF.

The chain uses TRBV2 and TRBJ1-3; D ambiguous. CDR1 and CDR2 from the germline V gene are SNHLY and FYNNEI. The CDR3 length is 15 residues. The germline V and J ends were trimmed by 3 bases and 2 bases, with 11 bases remaining between them. The CDR3 loop is CASSETSLPGNTIYF. Here the CDR3 DNA reads TGTGCCAGCAGTGAGACAAGCCTGCCTGGAAACACCATATATTTT.

The J gene is TRBJ1-2, the V gene TRBV7-9, with D tentatively TRBD1 (5 bases). V gave up 8 bases and J gave up 0 bases, with 7 bases separating them. The CDR3 has 12 residues. The germline V gene encodes CDR1 SEHNR and CDR2 FQNEAQ (reference sequence). CDR3 amino acids: CASGGANYGYTF. CDR3 DNA sequence: TGTGCCAGCGGGGGGGCTAACTATGGCTACACCTTC.

The chain couples TRBV28 to TRBJ2-5, with 8 bases that match TRBD1. Unmatched junction bases numbered 18, after V lost 9 bases and J lost 3 bases. The CDR3 extends over 17 amino acids. The germline CDR1 and CDR2 sequences are MDHEN and SYDVKM. The DNA of the CDR3 is TGTGCCAGGGCGGTGGGCCGGCGACAGGGGAAGGAAGAGACCCAGTACTTC. Protein product: CARAVGRRQGKEETQYF.

This clone was observed a handful of times. The chain carries TRBV6-1 and TRBJ2-6; tentatively, D is TRBD1 (5 bases). This CDR3 has 14 residues. The V end was cut by 8 bases, the J end by 2 bases, with 10 bases between. Germline CDR1 and CDR2: MNHNS and SASEGT. The CDR3 DNA reads TGTGCCAGCGGGGCTACGGCTGGGGCCAACGTCCTGACTTTC. Translation: CASGATAGANVLTF.

The rearrangement joins TRBV15 to TRBJ2-3, with D perhaps matching TRBD1 (6 bases). Trimming stripped 11 bases from V and 4 bases from J, with 22 bases between. The CDR3 contains 15 residues. CDR1 is LNHNV, CDR2 YYDKDF, per germline (reference sequence). The CDR3, as DNA: TGTGCCGCGAGCGAGGACAGCATGAGGCCAGATACGCAGTATTTT. It encodes CAASEDSMRPDTQYF.

This clone was seen a handful of times. The CDR3 bases are TGCGCCAGCAGCCGGGGTTCAGGGGGGCTTAGCAATCAGCCCCAGCATTTT. Translated, it gives CASSRGSGGLSNQPQHF. This sequence joins TRBV23-1 and TRBJ1-5; 7 bases match TRBD1. TRBV23-1 is placed among ORFs of uncertain function. This CDR3 contains 17 residues. V shed 6 bases and J 0 bases; nucleotides not matched to a gene: 11.

This chain uses TRBV5-1 with TRBJ2-7; 11 bases agree with TRBD1. V shed 3 bases and J 2 bases; nucleotides not matched to a gene: 1. The CDR3 loop spans 14 amino acids. Per germline, CDR1 SGHRS and CDR2 YFSETQ. The CDR3 protein is CASSSGQGAYEQYF. The CDR3 DNA reads as TGCGCCAGCAGCTCGGGACAGGGGGCCTACGAGCAGTACTTC.

The chain carries TRBV6-5 and TRBJ2-7; 9 bases line up with TRBD1. V shed 6 bases, J shed 0 bases, and the junction held 6 bases outside the gene matches. This CDR3 contains 15 residues. The V gene's germline CDR1 is MNHEY and CDR2 SVGAGI. The CDR3 sequence: CASRTGGLSSYEQYF. As DNA, the CDR3 is TGTGCCAGCAGGACAGGGGGTTTAAGCTCCTACGAGCAGTACTTC.

V is TRBV27 and J is TRBJ1-5; D is undetermined. Deletions cut 4 bases from V and 3 bases from J, with 19 bases between. The CDR3 is made up of 17 amino acids. Germline assignment: CDR1 MNHEY and CDR2 SMNVEV (reference sequence). The CDR3 region is CASSSDPRRASNQPQHF. The DNA for the CDR3 is TGTGCCAGCAGTTCCGACCCCCGGCGGGCGTCCAATCAGCCCCAGCATTTT.